This T cell receptor (beta chain) was observed in a study of shared clonotypes between healthy human individuals. Genomic DNA of each subset was evenly split across several immunoSEQ plates. The method was immunoSEQ multiplex PCR; TCRdb's version includes in-frame clones alone and lacks a portion of them. The sample carries around 480,000 clones, about 75% recorded once. Germline-derived CDR1 and CDR2 are MGHDK and SYGVNS. This CDR3 region has 14 residues. Trimming left V 8 bases short and J 0 bases short, with 11 bases between. The gene calls are TRBV25-1 and TRBJ1-5, with a weak D call TRBD1 (5 bases). The TCR originated in a middle-aged woman in good health. Some clones in this sample may be carry-over from other donors' samples. Specimen: PBMCs. The CDR3 DNA is TGTGCCAGCGGCGGGGACGATAGCAATCAGCCCCAGCATTTT. Protein: CASGGDDSNQPQHF.